Listed here are 32 T cell receptor beta chains from one sample, sequenced in a study of blood T cell repertoires in COVID-19. Sequenced by immunoSEQ multiplex PCR; TCRdb stores in-frame clones only, minus some. There are 150,000 to 200,000 clones in the sample; around 90% occur only once, and 5% lies in the top ten. Sequencing was performed on peripheral blood. These receptors all come from a human donor in a cohort sampled during active COVID-19.

The rearrangement uses TRBV28 and TRBJ1-3; D is possibly TRBD1 (5 bases). In germline, CDR1 is MDHEN, CDR2 SYDVKM. Trimming pared 6 bases from V and 1 base from J, leaving 16 bases between. This CDR3 comprises 16 residues. The CDR3 region has the DNA TGTGCCAGCAGAGAGGCAGGGTTTCCATCTGGAAACACCATATATTTT. Protein sequence: CASREAGFPSGNTIYF.

This chain links TRBV19 with TRBJ1-5, with 8 bases lining up with TRBD1. Germline trimming cut 9 bases from V and 2 bases from J; bases unmatched to any gene: 15. This CDR3 region has 17 residues. In germline, CDR1 is LNHDA, CDR2 SQIVND (reference sequence). The CDR3 sequence is CASRSQGVFVGNQPQHF. The DNA for the CDR3 is TGTGCCAGCCGCTCACAGGGGGTCTTTGTCGGCAATCAGCCCCAGCATTTT. Filled out from reference TRBV19 and TRBJ1-5, the complete variable domain reads DGGITQSPKYLFRKEGQNVTLSCEQNLNHDAMYWYRQDPGQGLRLIYYSQIVNDFQKGDIAEGYSVSREKKESFPLTVTSAQKNPTAFYLCASRSQGVFVGNQPQHFGDGTRLSIL.

This chain connects TRBV10-3 to TRBJ2-7, with 9 positions matching TRBD2. This CDR3 has 16 residues. Per germline, CDR1 ENHRY and CDR2 SYGVKD. J gave up 1 base and V 3 bases, and 7 bases lay outside the gene matches. Here the CDR3 DNA reads TGTGCCATCAGTGATCCTAGAGCGGGGGGTTCCTACGAGCAGTACTTC. Protein: CAISDPRAGGSYEQYF.

The V gene is TRBV7-9, the J gene TRBJ1-2, with 10 bases fitting TRBD1. Germline assignment: CDR1 SEHNR and CDR2 FQNEAQ (reference sequence). Trimming at V came to 5 bases and at J to 2 bases, leaving 11 bases not matched to a gene. This CDR3 spans 17 amino acids. CDR3 bases: TGTGCCAGCAGCCGAATGGACAGGGGGACATCAAACTATGGCTACACCTTC. This gives the protein CASSRMDRGTSNYGYTF.

The chain employs TRBV30 and TRBJ2-2; 14 bases align to TRBD2. The CDR3 is made up of 18 amino acids. From germline, CDR1 is GTSNPN and CDR2 SVGIG (reference sequence). Trimming cost V 0 bases and J 6 bases; bases outside gene matches: 9. The CDR3 here is CAWSVRGLAGGGPGELFF. For the CDR3, the DNA is TGTGCCTGGAGTGTACGAGGACTAGCGGGGGGAGGGCCCGGGGAGCTGTTTTTT.

This clone has a single count. The chain combines TRBV19 with TRBJ2-7, with 7 nucleotides matching TRBD1. The length of the CDR3 is 15 residues. The V segment lost 2 bases and the J segment 9 bases; nucleotides outside the gene matches: 13. Germline CDR1 LNHDA, CDR2 SQIVND (reference sequence). The CDR3 nucleotides read TGTGCCAGTAGTATAACCCGGGACAGTATCCTGGGGCAGTACTTC. Residues: CASSITRDSILGQYF.

The CDR3 DNA is TGTGCCTGGAGCGGACTAGCGGGGGCGATCAATGAGCAGTTCTTC. This gives the protein CAWSGLAGAINEQFF. The chain carries TRBV30 and TRBJ2-1; TRBD2 matches at 13 bases. In germline, CDR1 is GTSNPN, CDR2 SVGIG (reference sequence). V shed 3 bases and J 6 bases; nucleotides not matched to a gene: 5. The CDR3 loop spans 15 amino acids.

The chain combines TRBV4-1 with TRBJ2-1; D may be TRBD2 (5 bases). CDR3 length: 16 residues. CDR1 is MGHRA and CDR2 is YSYEKL in the germline V gene. Trimming stripped 5 bases from V and 0 bases from J, with 14 bases between. In nucleotides, the CDR3 is TGCGCCAGCAGCGCCGTTGAGGGTGCCTCCTACAATGAGCAGTTCTTC. Translated: CASSAVEGASYNEQFF.

The chain couples TRBV19 to TRBJ1-2; TRBD1 is a possible D gene (6 bases). V lost 4 bases and J 2 bases, leaving 14 bases between the germline ends. This CDR3 is 15 amino acids long. Germline V CDR1 and CDR2: LNHDA, SQIVND (reference sequence). CDR3 sequence (DNA): TGTGCCAGTAGTAGTCCGGGACACGAAAACTATGGCTACACCTTC. Encoded protein: CASSSPGHENYGYTF. The full variable domain, in which reference TRBV19 and TRBJ1-2 provide the parts outside the CDR3, is DGGITQSPKYLFRKEGQNVTLSCEQNLNHDAMYWYRQDPGQGLRLIYYSQIVNDFQKGDIAEGYSVSREKKESFPLTVTSAQKNPTAFYLCASSSPGHENYGYTFGSGTRLTVV.

This clone was detected once. V is TRBV5-1 and J is TRBJ1-4; 8 positions agree with TRBD1. Trimming removed 4 bases from V and 2 bases from J; junction bases left unmatched: 16. CDR1 and CDR2 (germline): SGHRS, YFSETQ. The CDR3 contains 19 residues. The CDR3 sequence: CASSPVGPGGHWTNEKLFF. The CDR3 DNA reads as TGCGCCAGCAGCCCGGTGGGTCCAGGGGGCCATTGGACTAATGAAAAACTGTTTTTT.

This clone was counted a few times. V gene TRBV4-1 combines with J gene TRBJ1-1, with D perhaps TRBD1 (5 bases). V was trimmed by 7 bases and J by 6 bases, leaving 18 bases between them. CDR3 length: 14 residues. Germline loops: CDR1 MGHRA, CDR2 YSYEKL. In nucleotides, the CDR3 is TGCGCCAGCAAGGAAGAAGGGGCGCGCGCTGAAGCTTTCTTT. Residues: CASKEEGARAEAFF.

J is TRBJ2-5 and V is TRBV7-6; TRBD2 is a possible D gene (5 bases). The germline V and J ends were trimmed by 0 bases and 2 bases, with 10 bases remaining between them. The CDR3 spans 15 residues. From germline, CDR1 is SGHVS and CDR2 FNYEAQ. CDR3 protein: CASSLAAEMQETQYF. The CDR3 coding sequence is TGTGCCAGCAGCTTAGCAGCGGAGATGCAAGAGACCCAGTACTTC.

The chain combines TRBV21-1 with TRBJ1-5. TRBV21-1 is a listed pseudogene. The CDR3 contains 13 residues. CDR3 nucleotide sequence: TGTGCCAGCAGCAAGGAGAGCAATCAGCCCCAGCATTTT. Protein product: CASSKESNQPQHF.

Only one count was recorded for this clone. The chain carries TRBV29-1 and TRBJ2-7, with 9 bases matching TRBD2. Trimming took 4 bases from V and 7 from J; bases not matched to a gene: 8. In germline, CDR1 is SQVTM, CDR2 ANQGSEA. CDR3 length: 13 residues. The DNA for the CDR3 is TGCAGCGTTGGGAGTAGCGGGAGTGAAGAGCAGTACTTC. As protein: CSVGSSGSEEQYF.

The chain carries TRBV11-3 and TRBJ2-7; 9 positions match TRBD1. The V and J ends lost 5 bases and 5 bases, in that order; junction bases with no gene match: 10. CDR3 length: 15 amino acids. CDR1 is SGHNT and CDR2 is YENEEA in the germline V gene. CDR3 in amino acids: CASSPGQGLGDEQYF. The DNA for the CDR3 is TGTGCCAGCAGCCCCGGACAGGGGTTGGGCGACGAGCAGTACTTC.

The chain carries TRBV11-2 and TRBJ2-3, with 7 bases fitting TRBD2. Germline lookup yields CDR1 SGHAT and CDR2 FQNNGV. Trimming took 4 bases from V and 1 from J; bases not matched to a gene: 2. The CDR3 contains 14 residues. CDR3 sequence reads: CASSSLAGTDTQYF. DNA for the CDR3: TGTGCCAGCAGCTCCCTAGCGGGCACAGATACGCAGTATTTT.

V and J are TRBV7-2 and TRBJ2-7, with TRBD2 matching 11 bases. This CDR3 region has 17 residues. Germline lookup yields CDR1 SGHTA and CDR2 FQGNSA. The trim removed 2 bases at V and 3 bases at J, leaving 9 bases unmatched. As DNA, the CDR3 is TGTGCCAGCAGCTTATCGGGGACTAGCGGCGCCTTCTACGAGCAGTACTTC. Translating it yields CASSLSGTSGAFYEQYF.

The table lists this clone with a few counts. This sequence joins TRBV7-9 and TRBJ1-2; 9 bases fit TRBD1. Germline CDR1 and CDR2: SEHNR and FQNEAQ (reference sequence). The CDR3 totals 13 residues. V lost 6 bases to trimming and J lost 7 bases; unmatched junction nucleotides: 6. The CDR3 here is CASRLGQGSGYTF. In DNA, the CDR3 is TGTGCCAGCAGGTTGGGACAGGGAAGTGGCTACACCTTC.

This clone has a single count. The rearrangement links TRBV6-5 to TRBJ1-2; tentatively, D is TRBD1 (6 bases). This CDR3 spans 13 amino acids. V lost 7 bases, J lost 4 bases, and 13 bases lay in between. Per the germline V gene, CDR1 is MNHEY and CDR2 is SVGAGI. CDR3 region: CASTRTAIYGYTF. The CDR3 DNA sequence: TGTGCCAGCACCCGGACAGCGATCTATGGCTACACCTTC.

The rearrangement links TRBV7-8 to TRBJ2-1; 7 bases are a match to TRBD2. Germline trimming cut 4 bases from V and 0 bases from J; bases unmatched to any gene: 3. Germline V gives CDR1 SGHVS, CDR2 FQNEAQ. This CDR3 has 15 amino acids. In nucleotides, the CDR3 is TGTGCCAGCAGCTCCAGCGGGATCTCCTACAATGAGCAGTTCTTC. It translates to CASSSSGISYNEQFF.

Here the CDR3 DNA reads TGTGCCAGCAGCTTCGGGACTTCTAATCAGCCCCAGCATTTT. Translated: CASSFGTSNQPQHF. The rearrangement links TRBV7-9 to TRBJ1-5; tentative D call: TRBD1 (5 bases). V was trimmed by 3 bases and J by 4 bases, leaving 10 bases between them. CDR1 is SEHNR and CDR2 is FQNEAQ in the germline V gene (reference sequence). The CDR3 contains 14 residues.

This clone has just one count. The gene calls are TRBV28 and TRBJ2-3, with D perhaps TRBD2 (6 bases). V lost 2 bases to trimming and J lost 5 bases, with 14 bases between them. The CDR3 runs 15 residues. CDR1 is MDHEN, CDR2 SYDVKM, per germline. The CDR3 reads CASSLGVGEVDTQYF. DNA for the CDR3: TGTGCCAGCAGTTTAGGTGTCGGGGAGGTAGATACGCAGTATTTT.

The V call is TRBV28, the J call TRBJ2-7; 10 bases align to TRBD2. With 6 bases clipped from V and 5 bases from J, the junction kept 7 bases outside the gene matches. The V gene's germline CDR1 is MDHEN and CDR2 SYDVKM. This CDR3 is built from 14 residues. The CDR3 sequence is CASSQREGRNEQYF. CDR3 DNA sequence: TGTGCCAGCAGCCAGCGGGAGGGCCGGAACGAGCAGTACTTC.

The rearrangement uses TRBV6-2 or TRBV6-3 and TRBJ2-3; TRBD1 is a possible D gene (5 bases). The CDR3 has 17 residues. V was trimmed by 0 bases and J by 5 bases, leaving 18 bases between them. Germline CDR1 is MNHEY and CDR2 is SVGEGT. CDR3 bases: TGTGCCAGCAGTTACTCTCAAGGGGTGGTCTTGCGAGATACGCAGTATTTT. This sequence encodes CASSYSQGVVLRDTQYF.

This chain links TRBV29-1 with TRBJ1-2; D not resolved. CDR1 and CDR2 (germline): SQVTM, ANQGSEA. CDR3 length: 14 residues. Trimming stripped 2 bases from V and 6 bases from J, with 16 bases between. CDR3 protein: CSVEPRGSPHGYTF. In DNA, the CDR3 is TGCAGCGTTGAACCCCGAGGATCCCCCCATGGCTACACCTTC.

This clone came up once. The chain combines TRBV9 with TRBJ2-2, with 9 nucleotides matching TRBD2. Germline assignment: CDR1 SGDLS and CDR2 YYNGEE. CDR3 size: 16 residues. The trim removed 3 bases at V and 4 bases at J, leaving 7 bases unmatched. CDR3 nucleotides: TGTGCCAGCAGCGCAACCGGACTAGCGCCCACCGGGGAGCTGTTTTTT. Its translation: CASSATGLAPTGELFF.

The chain employs TRBV7-2 and TRBJ2-7, with 10 positions matching TRBD1. Germline lookup yields CDR1 SGHTA and CDR2 FQGNSA. Trimming cost V 2 bases and J 1 base; bases outside gene matches: 5. CDR3 size: 16 residues. The chain's CDR3 is CASSLRPGQGSYEQYF. The DNA of the CDR3 is TGTGCCAGCAGCTTAAGACCGGGACAGGGGTCCTACGAGCAGTACTTC.

This chain uses TRBV5-1 with TRBJ1-1; 7 bases line up with TRBD1. The trim removed 7 bases at V and 3 bases at J, leaving 6 bases unmatched. CDR1 is SGHRS, CDR2 YFSETQ, per germline. The CDR3 has 13 residues. CDR3 bases: TGCGCCAGCTCGGGACAGCCAGACACTGAAGCTTTCTTT. Its protein product is CASSGQPDTEAFF.

This clone was seen more than once but under ten times. This chain connects TRBV2 to TRBJ1-3; D call uncertain. The CDR3 consists of 11 residues. The V end was cut by 8 bases, the J end by 3 bases, with 5 bases between. Looked up from germline, CDR1 is SNHLY and CDR2 is FYNNEI. CDR3 loop: CASLGGNTIYF. In DNA, the CDR3 is TGTGCCAGCCTAGGTGGAAACACCATATATTTT. Together with reference TRBV2 and TRBJ1-3, the CDR3 gives the full variable domain: EPEVTQTPSHQVTQMGQEVILRCVPISNHLYFYWYRQILGQKVEFLVSFYNNEISEKSEIFDDQFSVERPDGSNFTLKIRSTKLEDSAMYFCASLGGNTIYFGEGSWLTVV.

This chain links TRBV28 with TRBJ1-6; D gene ambiguous. The CDR3 sequence is 11 residues long. Germline V gene lookup returns CDR1 MDHEN and CDR2 SYDVKM. V lost 5 bases and J lost 10, with 6 bases in between. CDR3 in DNA: TGTGCCAGCAGTACGCGGTCACCCCTCCACTTT. Translating gives CASSTRSPLHF.

V and J are TRBV6-5 and TRBJ1-1, with TRBD1 identical over 9 bases. CDR1 and CDR2 from the germline V gene are MNHEY and SVGAGI. The V and J ends lost 3 bases and 6 bases, in that order; junction bases with no gene match: 5. CDR3 length: 14 residues. Written as DNA, the CDR3 is TGTGCCAGCAGTTATGGGACAGGGTACGCTGAAGCTTTCTTT. This gives the protein CASSYGTGYAEAFF.

V and J are TRBV11-3 and TRBJ1-1; no firm D call. The V end was cut by 5 bases, the J end by 0 bases, with 10 bases between. CDR1 SGHNT and CDR2 YENEEA come from the germline V gene. This CDR3 has 14 amino acids. CDR3 sequence: CASSSGHMNTEAFF. DNA of the CDR3: TGTGCCAGCAGCAGTGGGCACATGAACACTGAAGCTTTCTTT.